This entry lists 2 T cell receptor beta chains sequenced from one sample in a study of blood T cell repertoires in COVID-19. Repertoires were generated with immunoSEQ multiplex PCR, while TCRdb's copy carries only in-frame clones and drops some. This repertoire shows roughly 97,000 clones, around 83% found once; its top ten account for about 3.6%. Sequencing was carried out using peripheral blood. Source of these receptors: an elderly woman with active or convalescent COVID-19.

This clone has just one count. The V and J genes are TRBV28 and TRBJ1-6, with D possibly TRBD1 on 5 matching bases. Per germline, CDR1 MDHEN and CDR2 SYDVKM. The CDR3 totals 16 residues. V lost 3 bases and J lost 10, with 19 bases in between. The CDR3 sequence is CASSLPRGVRPSPLHF. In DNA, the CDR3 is TGTGCCAGCAGTTTGCCTCGGGGGGTAAGGCCGTCACCCCTCCACTTT.

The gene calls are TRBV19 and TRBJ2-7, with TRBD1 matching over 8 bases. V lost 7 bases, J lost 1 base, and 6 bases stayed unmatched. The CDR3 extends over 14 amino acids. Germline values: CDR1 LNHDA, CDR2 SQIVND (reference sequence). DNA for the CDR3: TGTGCCAGTAAGGAGACAGGGGTATCCTACGAGCAGTACTTC. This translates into CASKETGVSYEQYF. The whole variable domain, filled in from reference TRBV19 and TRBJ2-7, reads DGGITQSPKYLFRKEGQNVTLSCEQNLNHDAMYWYRQDPGQGLRLIYYSQIVNDFQKGDIAEGYSVSREKKESFPLTVTSAQKNPTAFYLCASKETGVSYEQYFGPGTRLTVT.